The 16 T cell receptor beta chains listed next were all sequenced from one sample in a study of cytomegalovirus exposure and HLA in healthy donors. It was with 60 Vbeta and 13 Jbeta primers that the PCR ran. The table came from immunoSEQ multiplex PCR; TCRdb's copy has only in-frame clones and leaves some out. The repertoire consists of some 160,000 clones, with about 84% occurring once and the leading ten covering around 3.2%. The material sequenced was PBMCs. These receptors were taken from a male donor in good health and CMV-seronegative.

This chain uses TRBV7-9 with TRBJ1-2, with TRBD1 matching over 7 bases. The germline gives CDR1 SEHNR, CDR2 FQNEAQ (reference sequence). V shed 4 bases, J shed 8 bases, and the junction held 10 bases outside the gene matches. The CDR3 spans 14 residues. CDR3 coding DNA: TGTGCCAGCAGCTCGGACAGGTCCCCGGGCGGCTACACCTTC. Translation: CASSSDRSPGGYTF.

The gene calls are TRBV19 and TRBJ1-3; D is unclear. The V end lost 10 bases, the J end lost 0 bases, and 7 bases lay between the germline ends. CDR1 is LNHDA, CDR2 SQIVND, per germline (reference sequence). This CDR3 spans 12 amino acids. The CDR3 DNA reads TGTGCCACCCTGAGCTCTGGAAACACCATATATTTT. This translates into CATLSSGNTIYF.

This rearrangement joins TRBV6-5 to TRBJ1-2; 7 bases fit TRBD1. The V and J ends lost 5 bases and 1 base, in that order; junction bases with no gene match: 1. CDR3 length equals 13 residues. Germline-derived CDR1 and CDR2 are MNHEY and SVGAGI. CDR3 DNA sequence: TGTGCCAGCAGTCGACAGGGTAACTATGGCTACACCTTC. This translates into CASSRQGNYGYTF.

This chain uses TRBV11-3 with TRBJ1-1, with D possibly matching TRBD1 (5 bases). Germline V gene sequence: CDR1 SGHNT, CDR2 YENEEA. This CDR3 region has 14 residues. V lost 1 base to trimming and J lost 6 bases, with 12 bases between them. The CDR3 loop reads CASSLGGGRSEAFF. The CDR3 nucleotides are TGTGCCAGCAGCTTAGGGGGGGGACGTTCTGAAGCTTTCTTT.

This clone occurred once. J is TRBJ2-7 and V is TRBV4-3; 8 nucleotides agree with TRBD1. Germline assignment: CDR1 LGHNA and CDR2 YSLEER. V lost 3 bases and J lost 5; bases outside the gene matches: 6. CDR3 length: 14 residues. The chain's CDR3 is CASSQEQGVHEQYF. CDR3 nucleotide sequence: TGCGCCAGCAGCCAGGAACAGGGGGTCCACGAGCAGTACTTC.

V and J are TRBV11-2 and TRBJ1-6; 9 bases are a match to TRBD1. The CDR3 spans 16 residues. Germline CDR1 and CDR2: SGHAT and FQNNGV. V shed 5 bases, J shed 8 bases, and the junction held 10 bases outside the gene matches. The CDR3 protein is CASSVRDRDVDSPLHF. CDR3 DNA sequence: TGTGCCAGCAGCGTTAGGGACAGGGATGTAGATTCACCCCTCCACTTT.

The chain couples TRBV11-2 to TRBJ2-2, with D maybe TRBD2 (6 bases). From germline, CDR1 is SGHAT and CDR2 FQNNGV. The CDR3 contains 18 residues. Trimming took 0 bases from V and 2 from J, leaving 16 bases between them. The CDR3: CASSLDPGTSLNTGELFF. Here the CDR3 DNA reads TGTGCCAGCAGCTTAGATCCCGGGACTTCCCTTAACACCGGGGAGCTGTTTTTT.

The CDR3 DNA follows: TGTGCCAGCATCGAAAACGGGACTAGCGGAGCCTACGAGCAGTACTTC. Protein: CASIENGTSGAYEQYF. The gene calls are TRBV11-3 and TRBJ2-7, with 11 bases that match TRBD2. This CDR3 is built from 16 residues. Germline trimming cut 7 bases from V and 2 bases from J; bases unmatched to any gene: 10. Looked up from germline, CDR1 is SGHNT and CDR2 is YENEEA.

The chain uses TRBV28 and TRBJ1-1, with D possibly matching TRBD1 (6 bases). This CDR3 is 19 amino acids long. Germline V gene data show CDR1 as MDHEN and CDR2 as SYDVKM. Trimming removed 4 bases at V and 0 bases at J, with 24 bases between. The CDR3 nucleotides are TGTGCCAGCAGTTACTTAATTAACAGGGACGCCGGACTGAACACTGAAGCTTTCTTT. It yields the protein CASSYLINRDAGLNTEAFF.

This clone appeared once. The chain uses TRBV6-5 and TRBJ1-6, with D maybe TRBD1 (5 bases). The germline V gene encodes CDR1 MNHEY and CDR2 SVGAGI. Deletions cut 0 bases from V and 8 bases from J, with 11 bases between. The CDR3 spans 15 residues. The CDR3: CASSYSSQGYSPLHF. The CDR3 bases are TGTGCCAGCAGTTACTCGTCCCAGGGATATTCACCCCTCCACTTT.

A single count supports this clone. The J gene is TRBJ1-2, the V gene TRBV28; D is ambiguous. Trimming removed 2 bases at V and 8 bases at J, with 12 bases between. Germline assignment: CDR1 MDHEN and CDR2 SYDVKM. The CDR3 sequence is 13 residues long. In nucleotides, the CDR3 is TGTGCCAGCAGTTTAACCCTCGCAGGAGGCTACACCTTC. Translated: CASSLTLAGGYTF.

The rearrangement links TRBV5-8 to TRBJ2-5; 7 positions match TRBD1. The closer fit of TRBJ2-7 to the DNA end suggests the J call may be wrong. The CDR3 covers 16 residues. Per the germline V gene, CDR1 is SGHTS and CDR2 is YDEGEE. CDR3 protein: CASSLVGGTDYYEQYF. The CDR3 DNA reads as TGTGCCAGCAGCTTGGTGGGTGGGACAGACTACTACGAGCAGTACTTC.

This chain joins TRBV6-5 and TRBJ1-1; D possibly corresponds to TRBD1 (5 bases). The CDR3 is made up of 13 amino acids. Germline CDR1 is MNHEY and CDR2 is SVGAGI. V lost 4 bases and J lost 5, with 11 bases in between. CDR3: CASSSGILTEAFF. CDR3 coding DNA: TGTGCCAGCAGTTCAGGGATCTTAACTGAAGCTTTCTTT.

The chain uses TRBV5-6 and TRBJ1-5, with 9 bases fitting TRBD1. Germline V gives CDR1 SGHDT, CDR2 YYEEEE. The CDR3 is 17 amino acids. J was trimmed by 2 bases and V by 3 bases; bases with no gene match: 9. The chain's CDR3 is CASSYGTGSLRNQPQHF. The CDR3 DNA follows: TGTGCCAGCAGCTATGGGACAGGGTCGTTGCGCAATCAGCCCCAGCATTTT.

This rearrangement joins TRBV2 to TRBJ2-4; a weak D match, TRBD2 (5 bases). The CDR3 is 14 amino acids. V lost 10 bases and J 3 bases, leaving 16 bases between the germline ends. Germline CDR1 SNHLY, CDR2 FYNNEI. The CDR3 region has the DNA TGTGCCACCGTTGCGCGGGTCGGCAAAAACATTCAGTACTTC. Its protein is CATVARVGKNIQYF.

This clone was seen more than once but under ten times. The V gene is TRBV28, the J gene TRBJ1-2; D is possibly TRBD1 (6 bases). Looked up from germline, CDR1 is MDHEN and CDR2 is SYDVKM. This CDR3 region has 12 residues. Trimming took off 3 bases at V and 7 bases at J, with 9 bases between the two ends. CDR3 sequence: CASSFTGTGYTF. DNA of the CDR3: TGTGCCAGCAGTTTCACAGGGACTGGCTACACCTTC.